The sequence of this T cell receptor (beta chain) was determined in a study of T cell responses to AZD1222 COVID-19 vaccine (dated by TCRdb to 2020 to 2022). About the investigation overall: Because spike-specific TCR depth and breadth did not differ between the two schedules, AZD1222 recipients who got a second dose at roughly 4 weeks were pooled with those who got a second dose at roughly 12 weeks. Enrollment into the trials was organized by age into subgroups of 18-55, 56-69 and 70-plus years, and those subgroups contained 148, 28 and 57 TCR-sequenced participants, respectively. A total of 230 to 250 trial participants underwent TCR sequencing, of whom about 210 received two doses of AZD1222 and some 26 received two doses of the MenACWY control vaccine.

The meaning of the sample's time point label: baseline before first vaccination. Samples from vaccinated people were obtained from the UK trials COV001 and COV002, which included a single-blind randomized controlled phase 2/3 trial of AZD1222 (ChAdOx1 nCoV-19) in healthy adults. Trial participant PBMC samples were collected at day 0 and day 28 after the second dose for TCRbeta chain sequencing. A word on this clone: Its cognate antigen has yet to be identified. Base qualities are not at hand, and no much larger clone is one base apart.

The junction carries 17 bases between V and J, which are trimmed by 4 bases and 0 bases respectively. There are 17 amino acids in the CDR3, from cysteine to phenylalanine inclusive. Only the CDR3 region is kept as DNA, spanning 51 bases read in frame from base 1. Taken from the germline V gene, the CDR1 and CDR2 loops are SGHVS and FNYEAQ. Points the paper makes about the study in general: CD4 TCRs associated with the vaccine covered the entire spike protein, and the dominant responses were in regions 160-218 and 743-854. Conclusions about previously exposed vaccinees were limited because only six AZD1222 recipients were SARS-CoV-2 seropositive at baseline. After two AZD1222 doses, both the breadth and the depth of spike-specific TCRs were significantly higher than at day 0 and than in MenACWY recipients. Because no day 14 peak-response samples were available, repertoires were characterized only after the peak T cell response. In the small 56-69-year group, the increase in depth fell short of significance, most likely because of low power. Most participants were white British and females outnumbered males, and the authors suggested that clonal diversity may have been underestimated. Reportedly, close to half of the unique spike-specific TCRs recognized epitopes lying outside the regions that are mutated in the B.1.351 and B.1.1.7 variants.

The CDR3 regions of human TCRbeta chains were subjected to immunosequencing. The original methods were these. Repertoire TCRs were checked for matches against a reference library of SARS-CoV-2-specific TCRs that had been generated using the MIRA antigen-specificity platform. Breadth was defined as the fraction of unique TCRs that were SARS-CoV-2-associated, and depth was defined as the fraction of total T cells that were SARS-CoV-2-associated. Each spike-specific TCR was assigned to its reactive spike region and to a CD4 or CD8 class using the MIRA data. Log10-transformed breadth and depth values were compared by one-way ANOVA with Sidak's multiple comparisons tests. TCRdb provides this immuneACCESS table in a form limited to in-frame rearrangements. Some clones are lacking; in checked studies, under half of them reflect an unresolved V gene, and why the rest are absent is not known. V and J calls plus clone size are reproduced from that table; the DNA served to infer D and trimming. The sample includes 90,000 to 110,000 clones, with roughly 87% observed a single time. Jointly, the top ten make up about 5.2% of the sample.

The sequence derives from an adult in good health. The specimen comprised peripheral blood, sampled on day 0 of AZD1222 vaccination. The V and J genes are TRBV7-6 and TRBJ2-3; the D gene may be TRBD1 or TRBD2, since each aligns over 5 bases. CDR3 sequence: CASSSGLGAPSTDTQYF. The DNA is as follows: TGTGCCAGCAGCTCGGGGCTAGGGGCTCCAAGCACAGATACGCAGTATTTT.